This entry lists 12 T cell receptor beta chains sequenced from one sample in a study of blood T cells in healthy people across ages. Alongside a J-beta primer mix, a sample-barcoded 5' primer served in a second PCR lasting roughly 7 to 11 cycles. TCRdb used MiXCR to reprocess the 5' RACE reads, holding one entry per CDR3 protein. Here the sample spans 700,000 to 800,000 distinct CDR3 sequences, roughly two fifths being singletons. Material: blood. The receptors were sampled from an older woman in good health.

The rearrangement links TRBV14 to TRBJ2-4; weak D call: TRBD2 (6 bases). This CDR3 is built from 15 residues. From germline, CDR1 is SGHDN and CDR2 FVKESK. V lost 5 bases and J 13 bases, leaving 24 bases between the germline ends. CDR3 DNA sequence: TGTGCCAGCAGCAGAGTCGGCGGGGCCTGGGGGGAGCAGTACTTC. This translates into CASSRVGGAWGEQYF.

In its sample, this clonotype was seen a few times. The CDR3 region has the DNA TGTGCCAGCAGTGAAGATGCTGGGGGCGGCTACACCTTC. It translates to CASSEDAGGGYTF. This chain joins TRBV6-1 and TRBJ1-2; TRBD1 is a possible D gene (6 bases). This CDR3 is built from 13 residues. Germline V gene lookup returns CDR1 MNHNS and CDR2 SASEGT. The ends were cut back, 1 base at V and 8 bases at J, with 11 bases in the middle.

The chain has TRBV4-2 and TRBJ2-1; 13 bases are shared with TRBD2. The trim removed 5 bases at V and 7 bases at J, leaving 8 bases unmatched. CDR3 size: 16 residues. In germline, CDR1 is LGHNA, CDR2 YNFKEQ. The chain's CDR3 is CASSSRLAGGRNEQFF. In DNA form, the CDR3 reads TGTGCCAGCAGCTCCCGACTAGCGGGGGGTAGGAATGAGCAGTTCTTC.

The table lists this clonotype with a few counts. The CDR3 bases are TGTGCCAGCAGTTTAGAGGGGGCGCGGAACTATGGCTACACCTTC. Translating it yields CASSLEGARNYGYTF. The chain carries TRBV12-3 or TRBV12-4 and TRBJ1-2; TRBD1 aligns across 7 bases. The CDR3 is 15 amino acids. The V segment lost 1 base and the J segment 2 bases; nucleotides outside the gene matches: 4.

The genes are TRBV29-1 and TRBJ1-1; 12 nucleotides align to TRBD1. CDR1 is SQVTM, CDR2 ANQGSEA, per germline. The CDR3 sequence is 17 residues long. V lost 0 bases and J lost 4; bases outside the gene matches: 9. CDR3 DNA sequence: TGCAGCGTTGAAGAGGGCCCAGGGGACAGGGGGCGCACTGAAGCTTTCTTT. This translates into CSVEEGPGDRGRTEAFF.

The J gene is TRBJ2-1, the V gene TRBV29-1, with 9 bases that match TRBD2. With 6 bases clipped from V and 10 bases from J, the junction kept 13 bases outside the gene matches. This CDR3 is built from 14 residues. Germline V gene data show CDR1 as SQVTM and CDR2 as ANQGSEA. The CDR3, as DNA: TGCAGCGTCCCGGGACTAGCTAATAGGGGGGAGCAGTTCTTC. This codes for CSVPGLANRGEQFF.

The genes are TRBV7-9 and TRBJ2-7; D not certain. Germline V gene sequence: CDR1 SEHNR, CDR2 FQNEAQ (reference sequence). V lost 1 base and J lost 3, with 7 bases in between. The CDR3 totals 13 residues. The CDR3 DNA is TGTGCCAGCAGCTTAGTGTCCCTCTACGAGCAGTACTTC. It specifies CASSLVSLYEQYF. The full variable domain, completed using reference TRBV7-9 and TRBJ2-7, is DTGVSQNPRHKITKRGQNVTFRCDPISEHNRLYWYRQTLGQGPEFLTYFQNEAQLEKSRLLSDRFSAERPKGSFSTLEIQRTEQGDSAMYLCASSLVSLYEQYFGPGTRLTVT.

This clonotype has more than one count but fewer than ten. J is TRBJ2-7 and V is TRBV24-1, with D hard to call. There are 11 residues in the CDR3. In germline, CDR1 is KGHDR, CDR2 SFDVKD. The V and J ends lost 7 bases and 3 bases respectively, with 6 bases between them. The CDR3 is CATSRGYEQYF. The CDR3 coding sequence is TGTGCCACCAGCAGAGGCTACGAGCAGTACTTC.

The J gene is TRBJ2-1, the V gene TRBV28; TRBD2 matches at 10 bases. The CDR3 has 18 amino acids. Trimming cost V 4 bases and J 2 bases; bases outside gene matches: 11. Germline assignment: CDR1 MDHEN and CDR2 SYDVKM. DNA of the CDR3: TGTGCCAGCAGTTGGATCAGGACTAGCGGTCCCCCCTACAATGAGCAGTTCTTC. Residues: CASSWIRTSGPPYNEQFF.

The J gene is TRBJ1-2, the V gene TRBV7-9; D ambiguous. Trimming cost V 1 base and J 8 bases, with 14 bases left between them. The CDR3 sequence is 14 residues long. Germline CDR1 and CDR2: SEHNR and FQNEAQ (reference sequence). CDR3 region: CASSLGASKKGYTF. CDR3 DNA sequence: TGTGCCAGCAGCTTAGGAGCCTCAAAAAAGGGCTACACCTTC.

This chain connects TRBV5-1 to TRBJ1-1; possible D gene TRBD1, 5 bases. Per germline, CDR1 SGHRS and CDR2 YFSETQ. The CDR3 totals 14 residues. V lost 4 bases to trimming and J lost 6 bases, with 16 bases between them. The CDR3: CASSPGGAGAEAFF. The DNA for the CDR3 is TGCGCCAGCAGCCCGGGAGGGGCCGGGGCTGAAGCTTTCTTT.

Worth noting for this clonotype: Relative to the germline gene, one junction end is altered; a read error may explain this. The chain employs TRBV18 and TRBJ2-7, with D maybe TRBD1 (6 bases). The CDR3 consists of 15 residues. The germline V gene has CDR1 KGHSH and CDR2 LQKENI. Written as DNA, the CDR3 is TGTGCCAGCTCACTACAGGGTTCCGGATCCTCCGAGCAGTACTTC. Encoded protein: CASSLQGSGSSEQYF.